This T cell receptor (beta chain) was recorded in a study of shared T cell receptors in the human thymus. With respect to this clone: Other nucleotide sequences from this sample produce the same CDR3.

Sequenced by immunoSEQ multiplex PCR; TCRdb stores in-frame clones only, minus some. The sample shows approximately 580,000 clones, approximately 80% of them seen only once. These records were also assigned to another study, of human thymus T cells. From that report: Resected material from corrective heart surgery provided the thymus tissue analysed.

Material for sequencing was thymocytes. This receptor was obtained from a boy younger than two with a congenital heart defect.

The CDR3 DNA follows: TGTGCCTGGAGTGTCTTCCGTCTGGAGCGGGATCATGTCCTAGCCAAAAACATTCAGTACTTC. It encodes CAWSVFRLERDHVLAKNIQYF. V gene TRBV30 combines with J gene TRBJ2-4; TRBD2 aligns across 7 bases. The CDR3 consists of 21 residues. Germline V gives CDR1 GTSNPN, CDR2 SVGIG (reference sequence). V was pared by 0 bases and J by 0 bases, with 20 bases of the junction left unmatched.